Given below is one T cell receptor beta chain in context. The data were taken from a study of blood T cell repertoires in COVID-19. V dropped 2 bases and J dropped 5; count of bases not matched to a gene: 5. The CDR3 consists of 14 residues. Germline CDR1 reads GTSNPN; CDR2 reads SVGIG (reference sequence). The protocol was immunoSEQ multiplex PCR, while the TCRdb copy is restricted to in-frame clones and leaves out a portion. Of fewer than 200,000 clones in the sample, 82% are singletons; the top ten hold roughly 8%. This clonotype originated in a woman aged 60-75 years with COVID-19, enrolled during active disease. The V and J genes are TRBV30 and TRBJ1-5; 8 bases map to TRBD1. Sequencing was carried out using peripheral blood. In DNA form, the CDR3 reads TGTGCCTGGAGTAGGGACAGGAATGATCAGCCCCAGCATTTT. It encodes CAWSRDRNDQPQHF. Complete variable domain (other parts from reference TRBV30 and TRBJ1-5): SQTIHQWPATLVQPVGSPLSLECTVEGTSNPNLYWYRQAAGRGLQLLFYSVGIGQISSEVPQNLSASRPQDRQFILSSKKLLLSDSGFYLCAWSRDRNDQPQHFGDGTRLSIL.